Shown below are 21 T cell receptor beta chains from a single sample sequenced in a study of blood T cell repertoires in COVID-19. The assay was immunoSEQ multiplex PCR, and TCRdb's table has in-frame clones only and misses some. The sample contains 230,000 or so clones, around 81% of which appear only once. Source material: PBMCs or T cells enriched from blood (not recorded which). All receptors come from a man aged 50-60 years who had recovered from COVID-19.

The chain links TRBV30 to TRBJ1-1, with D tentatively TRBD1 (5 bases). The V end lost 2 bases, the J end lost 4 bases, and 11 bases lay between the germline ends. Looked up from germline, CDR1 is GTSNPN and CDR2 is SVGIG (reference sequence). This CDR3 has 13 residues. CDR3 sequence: CAWSFGGSTEAFF. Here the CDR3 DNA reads TGTGCCTGGAGTTTCGGGGGAAGCACTGAAGCTTTCTTT.

The CDR3 coding sequence is TGTGCCAGCAGCACCGGGACAGGGGATTATGGCTACACCTTC. Residues: CASSTGTGDYGYTF. The chain carries TRBV7-9 and TRBJ1-2, with 10 nucleotides matching TRBD1. The germline CDR1 and CDR2 sequences are SEHNR and FQNEAQ (reference sequence). The CDR3 runs 14 residues. V trimming: 5 bases; J trimming: 5 bases; junction bases outside the gene matches: 5.

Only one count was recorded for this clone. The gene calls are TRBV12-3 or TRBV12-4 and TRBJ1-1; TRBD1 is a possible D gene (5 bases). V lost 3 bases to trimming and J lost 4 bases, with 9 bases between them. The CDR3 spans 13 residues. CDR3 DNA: TGTGCCAGCAGTTTCTGGGGCCCCACTGAAGCTTTCTTT. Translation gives CASSFWGPTEAFF.

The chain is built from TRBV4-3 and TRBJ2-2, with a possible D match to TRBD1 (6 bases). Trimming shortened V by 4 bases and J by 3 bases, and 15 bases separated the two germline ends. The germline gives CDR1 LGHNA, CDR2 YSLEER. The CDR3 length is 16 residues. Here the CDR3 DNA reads TGCGCCAGCAGCCCCCAGGGGACGGAGTACACCGGGGAGCTGTTTTTT. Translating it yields CASSPQGTEYTGELFF.

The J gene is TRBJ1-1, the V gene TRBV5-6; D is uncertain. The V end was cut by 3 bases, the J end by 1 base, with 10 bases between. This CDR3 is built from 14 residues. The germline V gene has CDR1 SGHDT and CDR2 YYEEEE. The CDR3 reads CASSSAGENTEAFF. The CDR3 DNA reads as TGTGCCAGCAGCTCGGCAGGTGAGAACACTGAAGCTTTCTTT.

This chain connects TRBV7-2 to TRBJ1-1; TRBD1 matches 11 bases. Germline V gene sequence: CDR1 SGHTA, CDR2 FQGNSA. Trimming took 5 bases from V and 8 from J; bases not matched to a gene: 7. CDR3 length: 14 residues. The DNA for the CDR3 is TGTGCCAGCAGCCTAAGAAGGACAGGGGGCGAAGCTTTCTTT. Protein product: CASSLRRTGGEAFF.

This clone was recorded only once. The CDR3 DNA reads as TGTGCCAGCAGCTTTCGGGGTAGGGCTGAAGCTTTCTTT. This sequence encodes CASSFRGRAEAFF. The chain uses TRBV11-2 and TRBJ1-1; D not resolved. The CDR3 is 13 amino acids. Germline CDR1 and CDR2: SGHAT and FQNNGV. V dropped 3 bases and J dropped 6 bases, with 11 bases sitting between them.

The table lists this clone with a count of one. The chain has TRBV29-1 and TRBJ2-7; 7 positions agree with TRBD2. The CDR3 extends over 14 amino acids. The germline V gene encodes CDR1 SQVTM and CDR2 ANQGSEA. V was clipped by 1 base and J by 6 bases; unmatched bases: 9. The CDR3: CSVEGGGAASEQYF. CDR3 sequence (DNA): TGCAGCGTTGAAGGGGGAGGGGCGGCCTCCGAGCAGTACTTC.

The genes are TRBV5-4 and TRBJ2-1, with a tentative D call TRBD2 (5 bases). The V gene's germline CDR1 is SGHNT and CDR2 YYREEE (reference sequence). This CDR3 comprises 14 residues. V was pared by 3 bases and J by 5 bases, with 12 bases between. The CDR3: CASSSGLDNNEQFF. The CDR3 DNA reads TGTGCCAGCAGCTCCGGACTTGATAACAATGAGCAGTTCTTC.

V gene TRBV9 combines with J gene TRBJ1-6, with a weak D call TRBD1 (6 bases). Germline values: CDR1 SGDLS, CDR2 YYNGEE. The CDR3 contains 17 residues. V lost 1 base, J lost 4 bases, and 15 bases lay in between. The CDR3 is CASSVKPRTDYNSPLHF. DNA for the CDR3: TGTGCCAGCAGCGTAAAGCCCCGGACAGATTATAATTCACCCCTCCACTTT.

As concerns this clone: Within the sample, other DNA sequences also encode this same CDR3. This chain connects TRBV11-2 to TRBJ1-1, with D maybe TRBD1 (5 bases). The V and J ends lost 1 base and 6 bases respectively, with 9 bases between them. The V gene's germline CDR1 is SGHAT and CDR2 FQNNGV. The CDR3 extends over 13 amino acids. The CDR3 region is CASSLGQGPEAFF. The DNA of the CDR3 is TGTGCCAGCAGCTTAGGCCAGGGTCCTGAAGCTTTCTTT.

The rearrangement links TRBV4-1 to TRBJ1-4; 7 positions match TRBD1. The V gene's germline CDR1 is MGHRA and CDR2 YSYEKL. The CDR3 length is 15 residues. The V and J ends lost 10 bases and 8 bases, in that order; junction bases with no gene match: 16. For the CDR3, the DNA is TGCGCCACCCGATTCGCGGAGGGGGCAGGAGAAAAACTGTTTTTT. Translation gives CATRFAEGAGEKLFF.

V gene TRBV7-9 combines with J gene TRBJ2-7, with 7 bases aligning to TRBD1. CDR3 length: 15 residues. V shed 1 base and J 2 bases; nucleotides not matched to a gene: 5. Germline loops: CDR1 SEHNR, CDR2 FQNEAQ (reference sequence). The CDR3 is CASSLGGTVTYEQYF. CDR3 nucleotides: TGTGCCAGCAGCTTAGGGGGGACAGTAACCTACGAGCAGTACTTC.

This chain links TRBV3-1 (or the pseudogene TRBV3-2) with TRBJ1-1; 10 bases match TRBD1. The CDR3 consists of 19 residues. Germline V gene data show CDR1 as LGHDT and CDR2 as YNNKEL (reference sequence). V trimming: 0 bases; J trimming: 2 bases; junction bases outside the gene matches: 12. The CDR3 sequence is CASSQDSPGTGETNTEAFF. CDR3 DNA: TGTGCCAGCAGCCAAGATAGCCCCGGGACAGGGGAAACAAACACTGAAGCTTTCTTT.

CDR3 protein: CATRQGAGSPLHF. The CDR3, as DNA: TGTGCCACCAGACAGGGGGCTGGATCACCCCTCCACTTT. This chain uses TRBV11-3 with TRBJ1-6; 10 bases are shared with TRBD1. Trimming removed 10 bases from V and 10 bases from J; junction bases left unmatched: 7. This CDR3 is 13 amino acids long. Germline V gene data show CDR1 as SGHNT and CDR2 as YENEEA.

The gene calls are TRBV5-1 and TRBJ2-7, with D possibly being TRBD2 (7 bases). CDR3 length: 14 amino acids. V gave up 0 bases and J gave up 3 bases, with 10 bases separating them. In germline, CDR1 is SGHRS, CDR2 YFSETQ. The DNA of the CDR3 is TGCGCCAGCAGCTTGGAGGGGGGGCTCTACGAGCAGTACTTC. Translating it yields CASSLEGGLYEQYF.

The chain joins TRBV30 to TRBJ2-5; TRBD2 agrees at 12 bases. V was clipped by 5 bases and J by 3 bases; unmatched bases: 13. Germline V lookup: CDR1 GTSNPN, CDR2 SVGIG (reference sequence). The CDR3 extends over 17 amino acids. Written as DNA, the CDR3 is TGTGCCTGGGGGGGTGTTCAAGGACTAGCGGGGAAAGAGACCCAGTACTTC. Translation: CAWGGVQGLAGKETQYF. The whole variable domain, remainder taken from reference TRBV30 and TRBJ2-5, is SQTIHQWPATLVQPVGSPLSLECTVEGTSNPNLYWYRQAAGRGLQLLFYSVGIGQISSEVPQNLSASRPQDRQFILSSKKLLLSDSGFYLCAWGGVQGLAGKETQYFGPGTRLLVL.

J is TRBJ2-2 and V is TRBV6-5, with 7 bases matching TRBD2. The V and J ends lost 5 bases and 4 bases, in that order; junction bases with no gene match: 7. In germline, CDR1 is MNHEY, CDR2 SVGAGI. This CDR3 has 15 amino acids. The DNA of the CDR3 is TGTGCCAGCAGTCCCGGGACTACCATCACCGGGGAGCTGTTTTTT. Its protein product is CASSPGTTITGELFF.

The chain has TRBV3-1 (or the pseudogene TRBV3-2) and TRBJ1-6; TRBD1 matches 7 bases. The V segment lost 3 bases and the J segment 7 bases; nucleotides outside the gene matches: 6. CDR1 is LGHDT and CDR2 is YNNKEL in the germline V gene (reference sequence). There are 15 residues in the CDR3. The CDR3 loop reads CASSHQQGWNSPLHF. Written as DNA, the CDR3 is TGTGCCAGCAGCCACCAACAGGGGTGGAATTCACCCCTCCACTTT.

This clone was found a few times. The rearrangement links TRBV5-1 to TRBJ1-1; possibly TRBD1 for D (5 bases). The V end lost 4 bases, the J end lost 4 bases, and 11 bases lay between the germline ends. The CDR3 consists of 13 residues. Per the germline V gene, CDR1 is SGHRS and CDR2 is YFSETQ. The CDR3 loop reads CASSVGVGTEAFF. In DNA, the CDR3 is TGCGCCAGCAGCGTAGGGGTCGGCACTGAAGCTTTCTTT.

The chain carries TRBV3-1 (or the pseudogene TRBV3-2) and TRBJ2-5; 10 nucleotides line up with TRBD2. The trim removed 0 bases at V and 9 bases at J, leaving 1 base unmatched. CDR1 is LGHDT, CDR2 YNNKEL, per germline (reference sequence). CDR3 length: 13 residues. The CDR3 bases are TGTGCCAGCAGCCAAGAGCTAGCGGGGGCCCAGTACTTC. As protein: CASSQELAGAQYF.